Following are 12 T cell receptor beta chains from one sample sequenced in a study of T cell responses to AZD1222 COVID-19 vaccine. Profiled with immunoSEQ multiplex PCR; TCRdb holds only in-frame clones, not every one. Of about 190,000 clones in the sample, 80% to 90% were seen once. Here the sequenced sample was peripheral blood, taken on day 0 of MenACWY control vaccination. All receptors come from an adult in good health.

The rearrangement links TRBV29-1 to TRBJ1-1; D might be TRBD1 (6 bases). The germline V gene encodes CDR1 SQVTM and CDR2 ANQGSEA. Trimming left V 6 bases short and J 0 bases short, with 11 bases between. The CDR3 loop spans 13 amino acids. CDR3 sequence reads: CSVIGGVNTEAFF. The CDR3 DNA sequence: TGCAGCGTCATAGGGGGGGTGAACACTGAAGCTTTCTTT.

The rearrangement joins TRBV30 to TRBJ1-6, with D unclear. From germline, CDR1 is GTSNPN and CDR2 SVGIG (reference sequence). The germline V and J ends were trimmed by 1 base and 5 bases, with 6 bases remaining between them. CDR3 length: 13 amino acids. The CDR3 region is CAWSDVDNSPLHF. The CDR3 nucleotides are TGTGCCTGGAGTGACGTGGATAATTCACCCCTCCACTTT.

This chain links TRBV6-4 with TRBJ2-5; D possibly corresponds to TRBD2 (6 bases). The germline V and J ends were trimmed by 7 bases and 2 bases, with 14 bases remaining between them. CDR1 is MRHNA and CDR2 is SNTAGT in the germline V gene. The CDR3 covers 14 residues. The CDR3: CASTQPSAQETQYF. DNA for the CDR3: TGTGCCAGCACCCAGCCTAGCGCTCAAGAGACCCAGTACTTC.

The chain joins TRBV28 to TRBJ1-2; D unclear. This CDR3 contains 15 residues. Trimming cost V 4 bases and J 4 bases, with 16 bases left between them. Per the germline V gene, CDR1 is MDHEN and CDR2 is SYDVKM. The CDR3 spells CASSSLGVESYGYTF. The DNA for the CDR3 is TGTGCCAGCAGTTCCCTAGGAGTAGAGTCCTATGGCTACACCTTC.

The chain joins TRBV29-1 to TRBJ1-2, with TRBD1 matching over 7 bases. This CDR3 spans 12 amino acids. V lost 4 bases and J lost 7; bases outside the gene matches: 6. CDR1 is SQVTM and CDR2 is ANQGSEA in the germline V gene. The CDR3 is CSVVQGTFGYTF. CDR3 sequence (DNA): TGCAGCGTTGTACAGGGGACATTTGGCTACACCTTC.

The chain employs TRBV15 and TRBJ1-4; D ambiguous. Germline-derived CDR1 and CDR2 are LNHNV and YYDKDF (reference sequence). With 1 base removed from V and 4 bases from J, the gap between germline ends came to 4 bases. This CDR3 is 13 amino acids long. The CDR3 nucleotides read TGTGCCACCAGCAGAGTTGGTAATGAAAAACTGTTTTTT. This gives the protein CATSRVGNEKLFF.

This clone was counted between two and nine times. The chain joins TRBV6-5 to TRBJ1-1; no reliable D call. The ends were cut back, 0 bases at V and 1 base at J, with 9 bases in the middle. In germline, CDR1 is MNHEY, CDR2 SVGAGI. The CDR3 has 15 residues. The CDR3 sequence is CASSYSGYRNTEAFF. The DNA of the CDR3 is TGTGCCAGCAGTTACTCGGGGTACCGGAACACTGAAGCTTTCTTT.

The rearrangement links TRBV15 to TRBJ2-1; 9 positions agree with TRBD1. CDR1 is LNHNV and CDR2 is YYDKDF in the germline V gene (reference sequence). The CDR3 runs 15 residues. With 3 bases clipped from V and 9 bases from J, the junction kept 9 bases outside the gene matches. The CDR3 reads CATSRGQGAWSEQFF. The DNA for the CDR3 is TGTGCCACCAGCAGGGGACAGGGAGCTTGGAGTGAGCAGTTCTTC.

V is TRBV30 and J is TRBJ2-5; 10 positions match TRBD1. V trimming: 6 bases; J trimming: 5 bases; junction bases outside the gene matches: 6. The germline V gene has CDR1 GTSNPN and CDR2 SVGIG (reference sequence). The CDR3 spans 13 residues. In DNA, the CDR3 is TGTGCCTGCGACAGGGGGCTAGGGGAGACCCAGTACTTC. This encodes CACDRGLGETQYF.

The chain uses TRBV6-2 or TRBV6-3 and TRBJ2-3; 9 positions agree with TRBD1. V dropped 5 bases and J dropped 8; count of bases not matched to a gene: 14. The CDR3 contains 16 residues. The germline V gene has CDR1 MNHEY and CDR2 SVGEGT. The CDR3 reads CASSQGLGTGPGTQYF. The CDR3 DNA reads as TGTGCCAGCAGTCAAGGCCTCGGGACAGGGCCGGGTACGCAGTATTTT.

The J gene is TRBJ2-3, the V gene TRBV19, with 13 positions matching TRBD2. Germline assignment: CDR1 LNHDA and CDR2 SQIVND (reference sequence). This CDR3 has 16 amino acids. Trimming cost V 4 bases and J 4 bases; bases outside gene matches: 5. The CDR3 nucleotides read TGTGCCAGTAGTAGCTGGACTAGCGGGAGTCCAGATACGCAGTATTTT. Translating gives CASSSWTSGSPDTQYF.

J is TRBJ2-3 and V is TRBV27; D is possibly TRBD2 (5 bases). V lost 5 bases, J lost 2 bases, and 8 bases lay in between. Germline V gene sequence: CDR1 MNHEY, CDR2 SMNVEV (reference sequence). This CDR3 has 13 amino acids. The CDR3, as DNA: TGTGCCAGCAGTCTTCTAGCCACAGATACGCAGTATTTT. Protein: CASSLLATDTQYF.